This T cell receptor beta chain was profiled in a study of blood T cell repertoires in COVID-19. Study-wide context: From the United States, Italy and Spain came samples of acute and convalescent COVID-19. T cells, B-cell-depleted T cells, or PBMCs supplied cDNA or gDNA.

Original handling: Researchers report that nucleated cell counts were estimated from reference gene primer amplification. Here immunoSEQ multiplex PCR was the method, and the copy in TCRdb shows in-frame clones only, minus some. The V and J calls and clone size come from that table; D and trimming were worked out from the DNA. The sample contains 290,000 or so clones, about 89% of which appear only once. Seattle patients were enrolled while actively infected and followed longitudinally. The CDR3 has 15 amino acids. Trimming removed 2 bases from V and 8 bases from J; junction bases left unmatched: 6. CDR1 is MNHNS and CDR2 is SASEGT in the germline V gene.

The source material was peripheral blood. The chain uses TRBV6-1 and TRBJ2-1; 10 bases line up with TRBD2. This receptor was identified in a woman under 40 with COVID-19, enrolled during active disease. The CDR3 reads CASSEILAGVDEQFF. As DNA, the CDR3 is TGTGCCAGCAGTGAAATCCTAGCGGGAGTGGATGAGCAGTTCTTC.